A selection of T cell receptor beta chains follows, all from one sample in a study of Graves' ophthalmopathy and Graves' hyperthyroidism. TCRdb re-called the multiplex PCR reads with MiXCR, one entry per CDR3 protein. The sample holds 500,000 to 700,000 distinct CDR3 sequences; approximately 37% are singletons and the top ten take around 4.6%. The sample was peripheral blood or thyroid tissue (not recorded which). These receptors came from an adult man with Graves' hyperthyroidism. Each CDR3 is given with its conserved first and last residue. D genes are given only for firm matches. The listing skips clone size in some rows; elsewhere it reads once, few, many or a size class.

clone size | J gene | D gene | CDR3 length | V gene | CDR3 DNA | CDR3 protein
- | TRBJ1-1 | - | 18 | TRBV10-3 | TGTGCCAGCAGTTACTCCCTCCTCGGGGGGGTAAGGACCACTGAAGCTTTCTTT | CASSYSLLGGVRTTEAFF
many | TRBJ2-7 | - | 15 | TRBV2 | TGTGCCAGCAGTGACGGGCCAGGGGCGATCTACGAGCAGTACTTC | CASSDGPGAIYEQYF
- | TRBJ1-5 | TRBD1 | 15 | TRBV15 | TGTGCCACCAGCGGAGGGACAGGCGATAATCAGCCCCAGCATTTT | CATSGGTGDNQPQHF
many | TRBJ2-3 | - | 11 | TRBV29-1 | TGCAGCGTGAGGGACGAGGATACGCAGTATTTT | CSVRDEDTQYF
many | TRBJ1-2 | TRBD1 | 15 | TRBV9 | TGTGCCAGCGGACAGGGAGCAACTACTTACTATGGCTACACCTTC | CASGQGATTYYGYTF
- | TRBJ2-1 | - | 14 | TRBV29-1 | TGCAGCGCTCCACTAGCCACCTTCAACGGAGAGCAGTTCTTC | CSAPLATFNGEQFF
- | TRBJ2-7 | TRBD2 | 14 | TRBV20-1 | TGCAGTGCTAGTCGACTAGCGGCCTACAATGAGCAGTACTTC | CSASRLAAYNEQYF
many | TRBJ2-7 | - | 14 | TRBV2 | TGTGCCAGCAGTGTTTCAGGGGGGAACGACGAGCAGTACTTC | CASSVSGGNDEQYF
many | TRBJ2-7 | - | 12 | TRBV6-6 | TGTGCCAGCAGTCGAGGACAGTTCGGGCAGTACTTC | CASSRGQFGQYF
many | TRBJ1-1 | - | 15 | TRBV11-3 | TGTGCCAGCAGCTTACACGGGACAATGAACACTGAAGCTTTCTTT | CASSLHGTMNTEAFF
- | TRBJ2-1 | TRBD2 | 15 | TRBV2 | TGTGCCAGCAGTGATTTTCGGGGGGTCTACAATGAGCAGTTCTTC | CASSDFRGVYNEQFF
many | TRBJ1-6 | - | 15 | TRBV11-2 | TGTGCCAGCAGACCAGACAGCCTCTATAATTCACCCCTCCACTTT | CASRPDSLYNSPLHF
many | TRBJ1-3 | - | 16 | TRBV7-9 | TGTGCCAGCGGCGTTACGGTGGGATCGGCCGGAAACACCATATATTTT | CASGVTVGSAGNTIYF
many | TRBJ2-7 | TRBD2 | 15 | TRBV4-1 | TGCGCCAGCAGCCCCGTAGCGGGAGCGTCCTACGAGCAGTACTTC | CASSPVAGASYEQYF
many | TRBJ2-7 | - | 14 | TRBV19 | TGTGCCAGTAGTACGGACATTCACTCCTACGAGCAGTACTTC | CASSTDIHSYEQYF
few | TRBJ2-2 | - | 15 | TRBV6-5 | TGTGCCAGCAGTGTGGGGGGTTCCTACACCGGGGAGCTGTTTTTT | CASSVGGSYTGELFF
many | TRBJ2-5 | TRBD1 | 15 | TRBV7-2 | TGTGCCAGCAGCTTATGGGGACAGGTGAAAGAGACCCAGTACTTC | CASSLWGQVKETQYF
- | TRBJ2-7 | TRBD1 | 15 | TRBV5-4 | TGTGCCAGCTCACCAGGGACAGGGCTGATCAACGAGCAGTACTTC | CASSPGTGLINEQYF
few | TRBJ2-3 | TRBD1 | 16 | TRBV24-1 | TGTGCCACCAGTGATAGGACAGGGACTAGCACAGATACGCAGTATTTT | CATSDRTGTSTDTQYF
few | TRBJ1-4 | - | 14 | TRBV4-1 | TGCGCCAGCAGCCAAGTACAGGGAGGTGAAAAACTGTTTTTT | CASSQVQGGEKLFF
many | TRBJ2-7 | - | 13 | TRBV29-1 | TGCAGCGCCACCGGGATTTCTTCCTACGAGCAGTACTTC | CSATGISSYEQYF
many | TRBJ1-6 | - | 15 | TRBV5-4 | TGTGCCAGCAGCCCCCCGGGACCGAGAAATTCACCCCTCCACTTT | CASSPPGPRNSPLHF